This T cell receptor (beta chain) comes out of a study of beta chain features in type 1 diabetes (dated by TCRdb to the late 2010s). Regarding the study in general: No differences in mean age, gender distribution, total cell number or subset yield were found between patients and healthy donors. A total of approximately 100,000,000 sorted cells were examined across all samples, and the number of cells per subset was strongly correlated with RNA yield. The study compared TCRB repertoires of sorted circulating CD4+ T cell subsets between recently diagnosed type 1 diabetes patients and matched healthy donors. Whereas all 30 or so donors provided naive and central memory subsets, regulatory and stem cell-like memory subsets were isolated from just 8 patients and about eight healthy donors.

This clone was counted only a few times. Its antigen is unknown. No per-base quality is available; no much larger clone lies one base away. A single peripheral blood draw of about 120 mL on average was collected from each donor into heparinised tubes. Naive, central memory, regulatory and stem cell-like memory CD4+ T cells were sorted on a BD FACSAria II using a panel including CD45RO, CCR7, CD25, CD127, CD95 and CD27. Every sorted population had a purity above 95%. PBMCs were isolated immediately by Lymphoprep density gradient centrifugation and stained directly without culture. To minimize batch effects, samples were stained and sorted in pairs, one healthy donor with one patient per experiment. Overall study outcomes, separate from this receptor: Shorter templates might be favored by PCR, yet because patient and control samples were amplified and corrected together, any such skew would affect both groups equally. Because the HLA sub-analyses included only small numbers of individuals, any influence of HLA type on TCRB rearrangement was left unresolved. The naive, central memory and regulatory TCRB repertoires appeared to resemble one another more closely among patients than among healthy donors. Because cDNA was sequenced instead of genomic DNA, activated cells with high expression could be over-represented, although the groups did not differ in activation or CD3 levels. In all four CD4+ subsets, TCRB CDR3 length was moderately but significantly shorter in type 1 diabetes patients. Fewer insertions and more nucleotide deletions at VDJ recombination sites were observed in patients with type 1 diabetes, implying thymic rearrangement abnormalities.

CDR1 and CDR2, looked up from the germline V gene, are LGHNA and YSLEER. V is reduced by 2 bases and J by 3 bases, leaving a spacing of 13 bases between them. Including the terminal cysteine and phenylalanine, the CDR3 comprises 16 residues. CDR3 DNA is the only sequence kept; it has 48 bases, read in frame from the first base. The High Capacity cDNA Reverse Transcription Kit was used to reverse transcribe all of the isolated RNA, meaning that expressed TCRB transcripts were what got sequenced. Naive, central memory and regulatory T cell samples underwent deep immunoSEQ sequencing, averaging about 3.3 million total reads per sample. Sorted cells were lysed in RLT buffer and RNA was extracted with DNase-treated RNeasy Micro or Mini kits, depending on cell number. Each cell subset was processed on its own to prevent cross-contamination, while patient and healthy donor samples were processed together. The immunoSEQ multiplex PCR was used to amplify TCRB sequences from cDNA, yielding 87-bp fragments that span the CDR3 region. Sequencing of the amplicons was done on the Illumina HiSeq platform. As for the authors' bioinformatics: PCR bias was computationally corrected using synthetic template baselines, reads within Hamming distance 2 were collapsed, and singletons that could not be merged were discarded. Reads were aligned against IMGT so that V, D and J genes, CDR3 length and insertions or deletions at six rearrangement sites could be assigned. Within each subset, clonotype counts were normalized to sorted cell number, and only after that were true diversity and Gini coefficients computed with the tcR R package. The overlap coefficient, calculated on TCRB nucleotide sequences, was used to quantify repertoire sharing. As a proxy for the pre-selection repertoire, out-of-frame TCRB sequences from naive cells were analyzed. Imported from immuneACCESS, the table was reduced by TCRdb to in-frame sequences with V and J called. These copies leave out some clones; in studies compared against another copy, an unresolved V gene accounts for under half, and the cause of the remainder is not known. V and J calls and clone size are those listed in that table; D and trimming were worked out from the DNA. The table for this sample lists more than 120,000 clones; roughly a tenth of them were counted only once. The ten largest clones take up around 1.4% of the sample.

The TCR comes from a man younger than 35 in good health. Sequencing input: naive CD4+ T cells from blood. The sample's cell subset or site, from its label and the paper: true naive CD4+ T cells. The chain is made from TRBV4-3 and TRBJ1-4, with the identity of the D gene unclear. The CDR3 reads as follows: CASSQIHREPNEKLFF. In nucleotides, the sequence is TGCGCCAGCAGCCAAATACACAGAGAGCCTAATGAAAAACTGTTTTTT.